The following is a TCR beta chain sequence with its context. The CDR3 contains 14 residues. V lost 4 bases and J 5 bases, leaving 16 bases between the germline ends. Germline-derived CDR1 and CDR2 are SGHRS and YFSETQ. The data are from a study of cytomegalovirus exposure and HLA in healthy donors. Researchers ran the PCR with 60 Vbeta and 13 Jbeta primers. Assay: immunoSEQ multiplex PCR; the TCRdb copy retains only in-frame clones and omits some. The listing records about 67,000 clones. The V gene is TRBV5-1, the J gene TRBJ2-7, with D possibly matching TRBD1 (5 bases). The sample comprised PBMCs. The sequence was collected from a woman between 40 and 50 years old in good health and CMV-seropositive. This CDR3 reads CASSGETAIHEQYF. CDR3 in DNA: TGCGCCAGCAGCGGAGAGACAGCGATCCACGAGCAGTACTTC. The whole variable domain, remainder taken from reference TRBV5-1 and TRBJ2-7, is KAGVTQTPRYLIKTRGQQVTLSCSPISGHRSVSWYQQTPGQGLQFLFEYFSETQRNKGNFPGRFSGRQFSNSRSEMNVSTLELGDSALYLCASSGETAIHEQYFGPGTRLTVT.